This paragraph covers one T cell receptor (beta chain) sequence. This entry comes from a study of T cell repertoires in cytomegalovirus infection. Germline V lookup: CDR1 SGHAT, CDR2 FQNNGV. V gave up 6 bases and J gave up 6 bases, with 16 bases separating them. The CDR3 runs to 14 residues. TCRdb recomputed calls from the reads with MiXCR, one row per CDR3 protein. The sample holds 450,000 to 650,000 distinct CDR3 sequences, 26% seen once. The rearrangement uses TRBV11-2 and TRBJ2-3; D is unresolved. Sequencing used PBMCs. The clonotype comes from a human donor in good health (CMV status not recorded). Some clones in this sample may be carry-over from other donors' samples. The CDR3 sequence is CASSLVTVTDTQYF. CDR3 nucleotides: TGTGCCAGCAGTCTCGTAACGGTAACGGATACGCAGTATTTT.